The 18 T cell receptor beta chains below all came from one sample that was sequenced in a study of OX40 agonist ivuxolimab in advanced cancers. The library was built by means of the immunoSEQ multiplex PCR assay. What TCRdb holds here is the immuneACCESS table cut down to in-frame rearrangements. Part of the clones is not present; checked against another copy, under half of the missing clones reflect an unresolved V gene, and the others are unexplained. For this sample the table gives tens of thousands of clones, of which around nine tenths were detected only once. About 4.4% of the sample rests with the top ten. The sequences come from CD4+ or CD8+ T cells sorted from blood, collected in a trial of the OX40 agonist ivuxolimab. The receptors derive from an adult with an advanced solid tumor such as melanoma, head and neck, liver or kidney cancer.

CDR3 in DNA: TGTGCCAGCAGTCGCTCACAGGTAGGAGGGACTGAAGCTTTCTTT. Protein sequence: CASSRSQVGGTEAFF. The V gene is TRBV27, the J gene TRBJ1-1; a weak D match, TRBD1 (5 bases). V dropped 5 bases and J dropped 5 bases, with 18 bases sitting between them. The CDR3 has 15 residues. CDR1 is MNHEY, CDR2 SMNVEV, per germline (reference sequence).

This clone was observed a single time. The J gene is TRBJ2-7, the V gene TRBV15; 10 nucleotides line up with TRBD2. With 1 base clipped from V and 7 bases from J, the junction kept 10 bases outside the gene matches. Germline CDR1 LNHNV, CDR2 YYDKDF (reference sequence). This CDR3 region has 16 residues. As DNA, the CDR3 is TGTGCCACCAGCAGAGTGGGACTAGCGATTCACCAAGAGCAGTACGTC. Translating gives CATSRVGLAIHQEQYV.

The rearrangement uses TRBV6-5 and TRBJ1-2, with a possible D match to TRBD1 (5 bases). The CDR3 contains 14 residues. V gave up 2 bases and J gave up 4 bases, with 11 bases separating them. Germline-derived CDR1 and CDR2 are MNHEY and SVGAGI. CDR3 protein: CASSYGAGLYGYTF. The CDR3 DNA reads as TGTGCCAGCAGTTACGGGGCGGGGCTCTATGGCTACACCTTC.

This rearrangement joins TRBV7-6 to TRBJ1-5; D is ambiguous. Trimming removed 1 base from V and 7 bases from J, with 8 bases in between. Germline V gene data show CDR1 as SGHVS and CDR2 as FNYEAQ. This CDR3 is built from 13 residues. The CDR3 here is CASSLGPAQPQHF. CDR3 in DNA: TGTGCCAGCAGCTTAGGCCCTGCCCAGCCCCAGCATTTT.

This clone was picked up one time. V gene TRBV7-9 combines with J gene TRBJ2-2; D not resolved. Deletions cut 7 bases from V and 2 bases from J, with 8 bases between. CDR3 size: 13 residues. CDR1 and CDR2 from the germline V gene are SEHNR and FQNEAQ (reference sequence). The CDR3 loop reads CASTKINTGELFF. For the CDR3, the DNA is TGTGCCAGCACCAAAATTAACACCGGGGAGCTGTTTTTT. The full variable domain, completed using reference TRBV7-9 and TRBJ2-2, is DTGVSQNPRHKITKRGQNVTFRCDPISEHNRLYWYRQTLGQGPEFLTYFQNEAQLEKSRLLSDRFSAERPKGSFSTLEIQRTEQGDSAMYLCASTKINTGELFFGEGSRLTVL.

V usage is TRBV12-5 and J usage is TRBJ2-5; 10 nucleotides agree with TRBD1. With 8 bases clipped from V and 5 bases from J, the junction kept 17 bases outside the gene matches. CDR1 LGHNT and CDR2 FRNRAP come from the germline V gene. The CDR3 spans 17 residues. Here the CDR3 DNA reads TGTGCTAGTCAGAGACCGCCTCCCGCGGGACAGGGGGAGACCCAGTACTTC. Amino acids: CASQRPPPAGQGETQYF.

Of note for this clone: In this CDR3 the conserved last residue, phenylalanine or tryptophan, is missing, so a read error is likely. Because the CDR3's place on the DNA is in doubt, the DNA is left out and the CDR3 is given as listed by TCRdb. CDR3 loop: CASSSDREVKY. The genes are TRBV13 and TRBJ1-2; the table's D call of TRBD1 was not tested on the DNA. With termini counted, the CDR3 has 11 amino acids. Germline CDR1 and CDR2: PRHDT and FYEKMQ (reference sequence).

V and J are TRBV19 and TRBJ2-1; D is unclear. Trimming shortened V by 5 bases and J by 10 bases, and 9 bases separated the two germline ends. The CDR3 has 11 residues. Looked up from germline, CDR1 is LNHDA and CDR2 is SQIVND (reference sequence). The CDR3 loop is CASSFGREQFF. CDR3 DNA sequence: TGTGCCAGTAGTTTCGGCAGGGAGCAGTTCTTC. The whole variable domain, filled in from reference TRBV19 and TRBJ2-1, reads DGGITQSPKYLFRKEGQNVTLSCEQNLNHDAMYWYRQDPGQGLRLIYYSQIVNDFQKGDIAEGYSVSREKKESFPLTVTSAQKNPTAFYLCASSFGREQFFGPGTRLTVL.

CDR3 in amino acids: CASKWGRGANVLTF. The DNA of the CDR3 is TGTGCCAGCAAGTGGGGAAGAGGGGCCAACGTCCTGACTTTC. This chain joins TRBV28 and TRBJ2-6; the D is unclear. This CDR3 comprises 14 residues. Germline lookup yields CDR1 MDHEN and CDR2 SYDVKM. With 7 bases removed from V and 4 bases from J, the gap between germline ends came to 11 bases.

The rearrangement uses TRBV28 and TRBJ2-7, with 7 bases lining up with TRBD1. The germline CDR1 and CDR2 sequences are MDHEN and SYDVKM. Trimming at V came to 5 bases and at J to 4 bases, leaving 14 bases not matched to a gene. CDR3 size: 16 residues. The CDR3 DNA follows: TGTGCCAGCAGTCCTGCACGGGGACAGCCCCTATACGAGCAGTACTTC. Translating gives CASSPARGQPLYEQYF.

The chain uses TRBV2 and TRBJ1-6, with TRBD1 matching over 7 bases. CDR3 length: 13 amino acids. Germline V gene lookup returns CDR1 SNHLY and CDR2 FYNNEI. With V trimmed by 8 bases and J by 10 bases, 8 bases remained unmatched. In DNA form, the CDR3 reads TGTGCCAGCTCGAAGGGGGCAAGATCACCCCTCCACTTT. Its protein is CASSKGARSPLHF.

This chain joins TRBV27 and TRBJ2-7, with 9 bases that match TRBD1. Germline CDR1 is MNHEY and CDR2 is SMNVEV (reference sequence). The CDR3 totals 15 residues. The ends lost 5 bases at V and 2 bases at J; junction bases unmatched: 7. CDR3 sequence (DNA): TGTGCCAGCAGTATAACAGGGGGCCCAACCTACGAGCAGTACGTC. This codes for CASSITGGPTYEQYV.

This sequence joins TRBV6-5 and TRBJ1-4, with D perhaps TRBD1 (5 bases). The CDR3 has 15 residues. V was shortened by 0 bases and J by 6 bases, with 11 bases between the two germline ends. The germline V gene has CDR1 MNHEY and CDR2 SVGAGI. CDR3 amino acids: CASSYSYRRDEKLFF. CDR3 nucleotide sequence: TGTGCCAGCAGTTACTCCTACAGGCGTGATGAAAAACTGTTTTTT.

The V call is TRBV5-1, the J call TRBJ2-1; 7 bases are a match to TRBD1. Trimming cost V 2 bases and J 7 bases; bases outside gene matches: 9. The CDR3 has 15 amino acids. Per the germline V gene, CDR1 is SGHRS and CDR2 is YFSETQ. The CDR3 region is CASSLGTAVWNEQFF. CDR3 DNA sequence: TGCGCCAGCAGCTTAGGGACAGCAGTTTGGAATGAGCAGTTCTTC. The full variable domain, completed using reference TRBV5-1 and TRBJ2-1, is KAGVTQTPRYLIKTRGQQVTLSCSPISGHRSVSWYQQTPGQGLQFLFEYFSETQRNKGNFPGRFSGRQFSNSRSEMNVSTLELGDSALYLCASSLGTAVWNEQFFGPGTRLTVL.

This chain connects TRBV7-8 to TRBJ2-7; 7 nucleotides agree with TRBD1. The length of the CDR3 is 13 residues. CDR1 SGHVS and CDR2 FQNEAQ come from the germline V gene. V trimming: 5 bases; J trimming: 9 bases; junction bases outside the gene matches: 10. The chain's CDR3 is CASSAQGLSGQYV. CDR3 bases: TGTGCCAGCAGCGCACAGGGGCTTTCGGGGCAGTACGTC.

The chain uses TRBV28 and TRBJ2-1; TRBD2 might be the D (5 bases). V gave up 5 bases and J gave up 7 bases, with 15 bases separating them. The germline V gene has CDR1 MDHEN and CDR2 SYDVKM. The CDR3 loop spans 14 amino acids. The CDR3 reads CASSNGIGWNEQFF. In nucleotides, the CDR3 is TGTGCCAGCAGTAACGGGATTGGGTGGAATGAGCAGTTCTTC.

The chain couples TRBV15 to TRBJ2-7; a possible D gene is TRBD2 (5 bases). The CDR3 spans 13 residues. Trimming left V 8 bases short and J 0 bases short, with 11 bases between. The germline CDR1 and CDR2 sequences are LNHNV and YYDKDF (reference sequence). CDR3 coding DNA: TGTGCCACCCGAGGGTTGTACTCCTACGAGCAGTACTTC. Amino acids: CATRGLYSYEQYF.

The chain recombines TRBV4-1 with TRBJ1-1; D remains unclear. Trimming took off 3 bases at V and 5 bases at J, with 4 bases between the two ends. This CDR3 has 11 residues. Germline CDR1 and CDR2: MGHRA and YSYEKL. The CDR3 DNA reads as TGCGCCAGCAGCCATAGAACTGAAGCTTTCTTT. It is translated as CASSHRTEAFF.